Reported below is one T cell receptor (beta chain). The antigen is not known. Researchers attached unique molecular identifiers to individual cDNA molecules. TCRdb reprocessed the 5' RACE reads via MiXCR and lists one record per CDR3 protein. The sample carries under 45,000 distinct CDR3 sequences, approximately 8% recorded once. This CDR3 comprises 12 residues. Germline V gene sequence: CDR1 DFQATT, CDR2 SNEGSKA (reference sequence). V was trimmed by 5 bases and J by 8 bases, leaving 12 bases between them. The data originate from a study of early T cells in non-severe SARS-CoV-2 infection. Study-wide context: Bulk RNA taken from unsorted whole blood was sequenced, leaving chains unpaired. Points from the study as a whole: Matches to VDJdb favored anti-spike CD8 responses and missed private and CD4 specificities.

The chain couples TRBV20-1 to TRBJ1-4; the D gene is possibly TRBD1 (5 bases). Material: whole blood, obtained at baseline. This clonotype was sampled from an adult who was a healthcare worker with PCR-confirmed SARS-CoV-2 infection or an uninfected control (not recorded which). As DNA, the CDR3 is TGCAGTGCTTCGGGGCCAGAAGAAAAACTGTTTTTT. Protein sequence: CSASGPEEKLFF.